These 17 T cell receptor beta chains share one sample of origin, sequenced in a study of T-cell reconstitution after alpha-beta-depleted transplantation in children. Unique molecular identifiers featured in how the TCRbeta library was prepared. Via MiXCR, TCRdb re-called the PCR reads, giving one row per CDR3 protein. The sample contains 250,000 to 300,000 distinct CDR3 sequences, around 9.6% of which appear only once. This specimen consisted of PBMCs from the stem cell graft donor, obtained from the stem cell graft. Source of these receptors: a human donor who donated a stem cell graft to a child with SCID.

This clonotype was seen only a few times. The rearrangement links TRBV20-1 to TRBJ2-3; 9 nucleotides match TRBD1. The CDR3 sequence is 17 residues long. Germline trimming cut 3 bases from V and 6 bases from J; bases unmatched to any gene: 16. The germline V gene has CDR1 DFQATT and CDR2 SNEGSKA (reference sequence). CDR3 nucleotide sequence: TGCAGTGCTAGTTTGTTGGTCCACATGGGACAGGGCGATACGCAGTATTTT. Encoded protein: CSASLLVHMGQGDTQYF.

This clonotype was counted only a few times. The CDR3 region is CASSSTGLAGADTQYF. CDR3 in DNA: TGTGCCAGCAGCAGTACCGGACTAGCGGGGGCAGATACGCAGTATTTT. The chain links TRBV5-5 to TRBJ2-3, with TRBD2 matching 13 bases. There are 16 residues in the CDR3. Germline CDR1 and CDR2: SGHKS and YYEKEE (reference sequence). Trimming cost V 4 bases and J 4 bases; bases outside gene matches: 6.

In its sample, this clonotype was seen many times. The V call is TRBV5-1, the J call TRBJ2-7, with D tentatively TRBD2 (6 bases). CDR1 and CDR2 (germline): SGHRS, YFSETQ. The V end lost 0 bases, the J end lost 1 base, and 17 bases lay between the germline ends. The CDR3 runs to 17 residues. CDR3 sequence reads: CASSLGSKGRESYEQYF. CDR3 in DNA: TGCGCCAGCAGCTTGGGAAGTAAGGGACGGGAGTCCTACGAGCAGTACTTC.

The rearrangement joins TRBV12-3 or TRBV12-4 to TRBJ2-2, with 8 positions matching TRBD1. With 5 bases clipped from V and 7 bases from J, the junction kept 9 bases outside the gene matches. This CDR3 spans 15 amino acids. CDR3 region: CASSPRTGLGGELFF. CDR3 in DNA: TGTGCCAGCAGTCCGCGGACAGGGCTTGGCGGGGAGCTGTTTTTT.

In its sample, this clonotype was seen many times. In nucleotides, the CDR3 is TGTGCCAGCAGCCAAGGGGACAGGGGGCGAGGCTACACCTTC. Protein sequence: CASSQGDRGRGYTF. V usage is TRBV3-1 and J usage is TRBJ1-2; TRBD1 aligns across 12 bases. The V gene end was trimmed by 1 base and the J gene end by 8 bases; junction bases not matched to a gene: 2. Germline CDR1 reads LGHDT; CDR2 reads YNNKEL (reference sequence). This CDR3 is 14 amino acids long.

V usage is TRBV2 and J usage is TRBJ2-6; TRBD2 matches 7 bases. The CDR3 covers 14 residues. Per the germline V gene, CDR1 is SNHLY and CDR2 is FYNNEI. Unmatched junction bases numbered 8, after V lost 11 bases and J lost 4 bases. CDR3 sequence: CAGGVDTGANVLTF. The CDR3 nucleotides read TGTGCCGGGGGGGTAGATACCGGGGCCAACGTCCTGACTTTC. Supplemented by reference TRBV2 and TRBJ2-6, the full variable domain reads EPEVTQTPSHQVTQMGQEVILRCVPISNHLYFYWYRQILGQKVEFLVSFYNNEISEKSEIFDDQFSVERPDGSNFTLKIRSTKLEDSAMYFCAGGVDTGANVLTFGAGSRLTVL.

This chain links TRBV6-1 with TRBJ1-5; D perhaps matches TRBD1 (5 bases). V was clipped by 7 bases and J by 0 bases, with 7 bases between them. This CDR3 comprises 13 residues. Germline-derived CDR1 and CDR2 are MNHNS and SASEGT. CDR3 nucleotide sequence: TGTGCCAGCAAGGGGAATAGCAATCAGCCCCAGCATTTT. Its protein product is CASKGNSNQPQHF.

The chain uses TRBV6-4 and TRBJ1-1; no reliable D call. CDR1 MRHNA and CDR2 SNTAGT come from the germline V gene. The CDR3 loop spans 13 amino acids. Trimming cost V 3 bases and J 8 bases, with 13 bases left between them. The CDR3: CASSDGNYGEAFF. As DNA, the CDR3 is TGTGCCAGCAGTGATGGCAATTACGGGGAAGCTTTCTTT.

The V gene is TRBV5-1, the J gene TRBJ2-7, with 8 bases aligning to TRBD2. Germline V gene lookup returns CDR1 SGHRS and CDR2 YFSETQ. CDR3 size: 16 residues. The V and J ends lost 0 bases and 3 bases, in that order; junction bases with no gene match: 8. CDR3 bases: TGCGCCAGCAGCTTGGCCCCGACGGGGGGGCACTACGAGCAGTACTTC. This codes for CASSLAPTGGHYEQYF.

The chain uses TRBV7-9 and TRBJ2-1, with TRBD2 identical over 7 bases. The germline gives CDR1 SEHNR, CDR2 FQNEAQ (reference sequence). This CDR3 has 16 amino acids. V shed 6 bases and J 5 bases; nucleotides not matched to a gene: 13. DNA for the CDR3: TGTGCCAGCAGTCGGGAGGCGGGGAAGCGGAACAATGAGCAGTTCTTC. Translating gives CASSREAGKRNNEQFF.

This clonotype was counted between two and nine times. The chain is built from TRBV6-1 and TRBJ2-7; D is tentatively TRBD1 or TRBD2 (6 bases each). Trimming took off 1 base at V and 3 bases at J, with 13 bases between the two ends. CDR1 MNHNS and CDR2 SASEGT come from the germline V gene. The CDR3 is 15 amino acids. CDR3 nucleotides: TGTGCCAGCAGTGAAGGCAGAGGGGGGCACTACGAGCAGTACTTC. This encodes CASSEGRGGHYEQYF.

V usage is TRBV7-2 and J usage is TRBJ1-2; D is uncertain. CDR1 and CDR2 (germline): SGHTA, FQGNSA. The CDR3 is made up of 15 amino acids. Trimming took off 5 bases at V and 3 bases at J, with 16 bases between the two ends. CDR3 sequence reads: CASSLERVDDYGYTF. Here the CDR3 DNA reads TGTGCCAGCAGCCTCGAGAGGGTGGACGACTATGGCTACACCTTC.

This clonotype was seen many times. The chain employs TRBV27 and TRBJ2-7; D ambiguous. The V gene's germline CDR1 is MNHEY and CDR2 SMNVEV (reference sequence). V shed 4 bases and J shed 4 bases, with 8 bases lying between them. The CDR3 runs to 12 residues. The CDR3 reads CASSSGPYEQYF. The CDR3 DNA follows: TGTGCCAGCAGTTCCGGACCGTACGAGCAGTACTTC.

This clonotype has only a few counts. The V call is TRBV20-1, the J call TRBJ1-3; no clear D. Germline CDR1 DFQATT, CDR2 SNEGSKA (reference sequence). The CDR3 is made up of 15 amino acids. The V end lost 1 base, the J end lost 0 bases, and 10 bases lay between the germline ends. The CDR3 spells CSARGVINSGNTIYF. The DNA for the CDR3 is TGCAGTGCTAGAGGGGTTATCAACTCTGGAAACACCATATATTTT.

This clonotype was detected only a few times. This chain links TRBV20-1 with TRBJ1-5; 8 bases fit TRBD1. Trimming cost V 0 bases and J 0 bases; bases outside gene matches: 7. Germline CDR1 is DFQATT and CDR2 is SNEGSKA (reference sequence). This CDR3 spans 17 amino acids. The CDR3 DNA follows: TGCAGTGCTAGAGATTCGACAGGGGATTATAGCAATCAGCCCCAGCATTTT. Translated: CSARDSTGDYSNQPQHF.

V and J are TRBV18 and TRBJ2-7; D might be TRBD2 (6 bases). Germline V gene lookup returns CDR1 KGHSH and CDR2 LQKENI. The V and J ends lost 1 base and 5 bases respectively, with 15 bases between them. The CDR3 length is 15 residues. CDR3 loop: CASSPLGVGGNEQYF. As DNA, the CDR3 is TGTGCCAGCTCACCACTTGGAGTGGGGGGTAACGAGCAGTACTTC. The complete variable domain, with remaining parts taken from reference TRBV18 and TRBJ2-7, reads NAGVMQNPRHLVRRRGQEARLRCSPMKGHSHVYWYRQLPEEGLKFMVYLQKENIIDESGMPKERFSAEFPKEGPSILRIQQVVRGDSAAYFCASSPLGVGGNEQYFGPGTRLTVT.

A few counts support this clonotype. The J gene is TRBJ2-5, the V gene TRBV6-5; weak D call: TRBD1 (6 bases). CDR3 length: 13 residues. Germline values: CDR1 MNHEY, CDR2 SVGAGI. V was cut by 2 bases and J by 4 bases, with 8 bases left in between. The chain's CDR3 is CASSYAGAETQYF. The CDR3 DNA is TGTGCCAGCAGTTACGCAGGGGCAGAGACCCAGTACTTC.